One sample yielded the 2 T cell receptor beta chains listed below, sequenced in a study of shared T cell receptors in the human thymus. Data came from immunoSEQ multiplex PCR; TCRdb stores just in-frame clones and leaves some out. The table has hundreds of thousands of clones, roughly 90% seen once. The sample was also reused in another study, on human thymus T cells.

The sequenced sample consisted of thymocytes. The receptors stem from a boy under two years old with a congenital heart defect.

The CDR3, as DNA: TGTGCCAGCAGCTTTCGGAGGGACTGTAGCTCCTACAATGAGCAGTTCTTC. Translation: CASSFRRDCSSYNEQFF. This chain connects TRBV7-9 to TRBJ2-1; possibly TRBD2 for D (6 bases). The germline V and J ends were trimmed by 3 bases and 0 bases, with 15 bases remaining between them. The CDR3 has 17 amino acids. Germline V gives CDR1 SEHNR, CDR2 FQNEAQ (reference sequence). Supplemented by reference TRBV7-9 and TRBJ2-1, the full variable domain reads DTGVSQNPRHKITKRGQNVTFRCDPISEHNRLYWYRQTLGQGPEFLTYFQNEAQLEKSRLLSDRFSAERPKGSFSTLEIQRTEQGDSAMYLCASSFRRDCSSYNEQFFGPGTRLTVL.

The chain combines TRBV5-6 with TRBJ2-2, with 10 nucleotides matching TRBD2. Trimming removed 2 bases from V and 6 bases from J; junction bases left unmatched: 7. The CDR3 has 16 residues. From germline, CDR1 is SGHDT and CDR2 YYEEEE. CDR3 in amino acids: CASSFKSLAGPGELFF. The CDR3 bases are TGTGCCAGCAGCTTCAAATCACTAGCGGGACCCGGGGAGCTGTTTTTT.